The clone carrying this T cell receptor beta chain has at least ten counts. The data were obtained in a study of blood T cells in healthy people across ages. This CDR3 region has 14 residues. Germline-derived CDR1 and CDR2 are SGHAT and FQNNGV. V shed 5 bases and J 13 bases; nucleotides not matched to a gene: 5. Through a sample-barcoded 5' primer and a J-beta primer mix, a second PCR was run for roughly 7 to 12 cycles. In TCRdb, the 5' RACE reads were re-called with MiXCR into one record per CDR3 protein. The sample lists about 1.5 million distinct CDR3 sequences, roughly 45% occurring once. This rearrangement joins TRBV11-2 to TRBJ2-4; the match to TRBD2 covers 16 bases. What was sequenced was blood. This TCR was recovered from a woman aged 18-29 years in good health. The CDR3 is CASSLGTSGRAQYF. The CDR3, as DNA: TGTGCCAGCAGCCTCGGGACTAGCGGGAGGGCCCAGTACTTC.